This T cell receptor (beta chain) is from a study of T cells in Graves' hyperthyroidism and ophthalmopathy (dated by TCRdb to the late 2010s). Context from the whole study: Peripheral blood samples were taken at the time of initial diagnosis, prior to any treatment. To identify distinguishing TCR V-J signatures, a discovery cohort of about 95 patients was used, comprising 40 to 45 with Graves' ophthalmopathy and 57 with stable Graves' hyperthyroidism. An independent validation cohort of around 19 hyperthyroidism patients and some 15 patients who later progressed to ophthalmopathy tested prospective prediction of ophthalmopathy. The 100 discovery patients were divided at random into training and test sets in a 7:3 ratio. The study also compared thyroid tissue and blood T-cell repertoires from several Graves' hyperthyroidism patients. After blood sampling, hyperthyroidism patients were treated with methimazole at a starting dose of 30 mg daily, and ophthalmopathy patients were treated with high-dose intravenous methylprednisolone. The paper describes TCR Vbeta CDR3 sequencing of 140 or so peripheral blood samples, made up of about 41 ophthalmopathy patients, 70 to 75 hyperthyroidism patients and around 17 progressor patients.

Paper-wide results and their limitations: No statistical method was used to set the sample size in advance, and investigators knew the group allocation. Blood samples also contained most of the expanded thyroid clonotypes (frequency above 0.001), which suggests that blood repertoires may reflect thyroid immune responses. In validation, progression to ophthalmopathy was predicted by the model with 70.59% sensitivity and 72% to 85% specificity, a median of roughly 6.4 months before onset. Ophthalmopathy was separated from stable hyperthyroidism by a 13 V-J signature model, with 87.88% sensitivity and about 81% specificity obtained in cross-validation and 80%/75% obtained in testing.

This clonotype was detected ten times or more. It lacks a known antigen. Qualities for individual bases were not recorded, and no much larger clone is one base off. Ophthalmopathy patients had moderately to severely active disease, Clinical Activity Score of at least 3, NOSPECS grade of at least 4, and duration under 3 months. Exclusion was applied to patients with uncontrolled infections, other autoimmune diseases, pregnancy or lactation. Diagnoses were established on the basis of clinical symptoms, serum thyroxine and TRAb, thyroid ultrasound, and orbital computed tomography. PBMCs were separated from about 10 ml of fresh peripheral blood using Ficoll-Paque density gradient centrifugation. Trizol reagent was used to extract total RNA, and RNA quality was then checked on an Agilent 2100 Bioanalyzer. The TCR beta CDR3 regions were amplified from the RNA transcripts. For the first round of RT-PCR on the TCR CDR3, the HTBI primer set was used together with the Qiagen OneStep RT-PCR kit. Libraries were constructed in a second round of multiplex PCR, after which size selection and purification were performed. Libraries were sequenced paired-end with 100 bp reads on an Illumina HiSeq2000. From the authors' description of their analysis: Raw data were processed with SOAPnuke, discarding reads with adapters, uncalled bases, mean Phred below 15, or no exact constant-primer or identifier match. High-quality paired reads were merged using COPE v1.2.5, and each unique nucleotide sequence was defined as a clonotype. Clonotypes were aligned to IMGT TRBV, TRBD and TRBJ reference segments using MiTCR v1.1. The analysis included only V-J combinations with a frequency above 0.0001, which together covered approximately 99% of the repertoires. A TCS score was defined as the ratio of F50 (clonal expansion) to E x V (chaos), with BLOSUM62-based TCRdist applied between CDR3 peptides within each V-J. Welch's t-statistics and random forest reduced roughly 500 V-J features to 13, which were used in a naive Bayes classifier (R e1071). The public sequencing data were trimmed at Q25 with fastp and processed into clonotypes with MiXCR by TCRdb, which kept only in-frame beta chains. CDR3 protein duplicates are merged, each entry listing the most common genes and DNA. The V and J calls and clone size are TCRdb's, not the authors'. Recorded for this sample are around 600,000 distinct CDR3 sequences; about 14% of them occurred a single time. The ten largest clones add up to around 13% of the sample.

Source material: blood. The source is a woman in her fifties or sixties with Graves' ophthalmopathy.

The CDR3 protein: CASSPKRAEETQYF. The sequence in DNA is TGTGCCAGCTCACCGAAGCGGGCCGAAGAGACCCAGTACTTC. Here the chain combines TRBV18 and TRBJ2-5, with a tentative D gene TRBD2 over 6 matching bases. CDR1 and CDR2 are drawn from the germline V gene: KGHSH, LQKENI. From the cysteine up to the phenylalanine, the CDR3 has a length of 14 residues. Here the CDR3 DNA is all that survives: 42 bases in frame from base 1. The V end loses 3 bases and the J end loses 3 bases, and a stretch of 11 bases separates them.